This T cell receptor beta chain came from a study of shared clonotypes between healthy human individuals. Points on this clone: Its antigen is currently unknown.

CDR1 DFQATT and CDR2 SNEGSKA come from the germline V gene (reference sequence). V lost 5 bases and J 5 bases, leaving 9 bases between the germline ends. CDR3 length: 11 residues. Regarding the study as a whole: Since donors were few, the genetic and exposure-history diversity represented was limited. Relative to memory subsets, naive subsets generally showed larger estimated richness.

Sequencing was performed with immunoSEQ multiplex PCR; in TCRdb, only in-frame clones are kept and a portion is missing. This sample has some 2,000,000 clones, with 85% to 95% found just once. The sequence came from a man aged 18-30 years in good health. Sequenced input: naive CD4+ T cells sorted from blood. Subset denoted: CD45RA+ positively selected. This chain links TRBV20-1 with TRBJ1-2; D unresolved. CDR3 sequence: CSAGRWYGYTF. CDR3 DNA: TGCAGTGCTGGCAGATGGTATGGCTACACCTTC.